The 30 T cell receptor beta chains presented below share a single source sample, sequenced in a study of T cell repertoires in cytomegalovirus infection. TCRdb re-analysed the reads in MiXCR, keeping a single row per CDR3 protein. The table records approximately 500,000 distinct CDR3 sequences, approximately 25% of them present only once. The sample comprised PBMCs. The receptors come from a human donor in good health (CMV status not recorded). Some clones in this sample may be carry-over from other donors' samples.

This clonotype was seen a handful of times. V is TRBV20-1 and J is TRBJ2-1; a possible D gene is TRBD1 (8 bases). The CDR3 is 14 residues long. Trimming stripped 6 bases from V and 2 bases from J, with 14 bases between. Germline assignment: CDR1 DFQATT and CDR2 SNEGSKA (reference sequence). Written as DNA, the CDR3 is TGCAGTGCCACAGGGGGGGTAGCCTACAATGAGCAGTTCTTC. It translates to CSATGGVAYNEQFF.

CDR3: CSVEVNNYGYTF. The CDR3 nucleotides are TGCAGCGTTGAGGTGAATAACTATGGCTACACCTTC. This chain uses TRBV29-1 with TRBJ1-2; D not resolved. Germline values: CDR1 SQVTM, CDR2 ANQGSEA. This CDR3 contains 12 residues. V was clipped by 3 bases and J by 1 base, with 6 bases between them.

Only a few counts were recorded for this clonotype. The V and J genes are TRBV6-6 and TRBJ1-2; D is uncertain. This CDR3 region has 12 residues. Trimming cost V 1 base and J 2 bases, with 2 bases left between them. From germline, CDR1 is MNHNY and CDR2 SVGAGI (reference sequence). CDR3 nucleotides: TGTGCCAGCAGTTACTTGAACTATGGCTACACCTTC. As protein: CASSYLNYGYTF.

This clonotype has more than one count but fewer than ten. V is TRBV6-5 and J is TRBJ1-2, with TRBD1 identical over 7 bases. V shed 2 bases, J shed 1 base, and the junction held 4 bases outside the gene matches. CDR1 is MNHEY, CDR2 SVGAGI, per germline. The CDR3 is made up of 15 amino acids. CDR3 DNA: TGTGCCAGCAGTTACCGGGACAGCCTTAACTATGGCTACACCTTC. Encoded protein: CASSYRDSLNYGYTF.

This chain connects TRBV28 to TRBJ2-5; perhaps TRBD1 as D (6 bases). Germline CDR1 and CDR2: MDHEN and SYDVKM. The V gene lost 9 bases and the J gene lost 4 bases, with 18 bases spanning the gap. The CDR3 loop spans 14 amino acids. The CDR3 nucleotides are TGTGCCAGTTCACAGGGTAACCTTTTAGAGACCCAGTACTTC. Protein sequence: CASSQGNLLETQYF.

This clonotype was seen repeatedly, ten times or more. The V call is TRBV7-2, the J call TRBJ1-2; D might be TRBD1 (6 bases). The germline V gene has CDR1 SGHTA and CDR2 FQGNSA. The V end was cut by 1 base, the J end by 4 bases, with 16 bases between. This CDR3 contains 16 residues. CDR3: CASSLGPPGGGYGYTF. The CDR3 DNA sequence: TGTGCCAGCAGCTTAGGCCCTCCGGGGGGCGGCTATGGCTACACCTTC.

In its sample, this clonotype was seen once. This chain joins TRBV9 and TRBJ2-3; 12 bases line up with TRBD1. The J segment lost 6 bases and the V segment lost 4 bases, leaving 6 bases of the junction unmatched. The V gene's germline CDR1 is SGDLS and CDR2 YYNGEE. The CDR3 runs to 15 residues. The CDR3 coding sequence is TGTGCCAGCAGCACGGGACAGGGGGCAGGGGATACGCAGTATTTT. It translates to CASSTGQGAGDTQYF.

This chain links TRBV11-1 with TRBJ2-5; possibly TRBD2 for D (5 bases). V lost 8 bases, J lost 5 bases, and 15 bases lay in between. Germline V gene sequence: CDR1 SGHAT, CDR2 FQDESV (reference sequence). This CDR3 is 13 amino acids long. CDR3 protein: CASVLTTGETQYF. The DNA for the CDR3 is TGTGCCAGCGTACTAACCACGGGGGAGACCCAGTACTTC.

Many counts were recorded for this clonotype. The chain combines TRBV7-2 with TRBJ2-5; perhaps D is TRBD1 or TRBD2 (6 bases each). This CDR3 is 14 amino acids long. Trimming pared 4 bases from V and 4 bases from J, leaving 13 bases between. Germline V gives CDR1 SGHTA, CDR2 FQGNSA. The CDR3: CASSSDSSGETQYF. CDR3 nucleotides: TGTGCCAGCAGCTCGGACAGTAGCGGAGAGACCCAGTACTTC.

The chain has TRBV27 and TRBJ2-7, with D hard to call. The ends were cut back, 3 bases at V and 2 bases at J, with 11 bases in the middle. CDR1 is MNHEY and CDR2 is SMNVEV in the germline V gene (reference sequence). CDR3 length equals 14 residues. DNA for the CDR3: TGTGCCAGCAGTTTTATATCCAGGCCCTACGAGCAGTACTTC. Translation gives CASSFISRPYEQYF.

This clonotype appeared many times. The chain recombines TRBV7-2 with TRBJ1-1, with D tentatively TRBD1 (5 bases). CDR1 is SGHTA and CDR2 is FQGNSA in the germline V gene. This CDR3 comprises 11 residues. The ends were cut back, 8 bases at V and 5 bases at J, with 9 bases in the middle. CDR3 in amino acids: CASQGGTEAFF. The CDR3, as DNA: TGTGCCAGCCAGGGTGGTACTGAAGCTTTCTTT.

This rearrangement joins TRBV7-2 to TRBJ2-7; D might be TRBD1 or TRBD2, each matching 6 bases. V shed 4 bases and J shed 3 bases, with 16 bases lying between them. Germline V gives CDR1 SGHTA, CDR2 FQGNSA. The CDR3 spans 15 residues. The CDR3 here is CASSSEGGANYEQYF. The CDR3 region has the DNA TGTGCCAGCAGCTCCGAGGGGGGCGCCAACTACGAGCAGTACTTC.

The chain has TRBV20-1 and TRBJ2-2; no reliable D call. Germline V gene data show CDR1 as DFQATT and CDR2 as SNEGSKA (reference sequence). V dropped 1 base and J dropped 0 bases, with 6 bases sitting between them. The CDR3 covers 14 residues. The CDR3 is CSARGPPNTGELFF. The CDR3 coding sequence is TGCAGTGCTAGAGGCCCGCCGAACACCGGGGAGCTGTTTTTT.

The rearrangement links TRBV19 to TRBJ1-5, with D tentatively TRBD1 (6 bases). V was pared by 4 bases and J by 2 bases, with 12 bases between. Germline V gene data show CDR1 as LNHDA and CDR2 as SQIVND (reference sequence). The CDR3 consists of 15 residues. The CDR3 loop is CASSSGGAGNQPQHF. CDR3 DNA sequence: TGTGCCAGTAGTAGCGGGGGCGCGGGCAATCAGCCCCAGCATTTT.

This clonotype was recorded many times. V usage is TRBV7-2 and J usage is TRBJ2-5, with TRBD1 matching 7 bases. V dropped 2 bases and J dropped 2; count of bases not matched to a gene: 5. The V gene's germline CDR1 is SGHTA and CDR2 FQGNSA. This CDR3 contains 15 residues. CDR3 in DNA: TGTGCCAGCAGCTTACAGACAGGGTGGCAAGAGACCCAGTACTTC. This sequence encodes CASSLQTGWQETQYF.

This chain uses TRBV11-3 with TRBJ2-2, with 9 bases identical to TRBD2. The CDR3 runs to 19 residues. Germline CDR1 reads SGHNT; CDR2 reads YENEEA. The J segment lost 6 bases and the V segment lost 10 bases, leaving 24 bases of the junction unmatched. The CDR3 sequence is CATDTDSRGSGRRSGELFF. The CDR3 DNA reads as TGTGCCACAGACACGGACAGTAGAGGTAGCGGGAGAAGGTCCGGGGAGCTGTTTTTT. Filled out from reference TRBV11-3 and TRBJ2-2, the complete variable domain reads EAGVVQSPRYKIIEKKQPVAFWCNPISGHNTLYWYLQNLGQGPELLIRYENEEAVDDSQLPKDRFSAERLKGVDSTLKIQPAELGDSAVYLCATDTDSRGSGRRSGELFFGEGSRLTVL.

The V gene is TRBV28, the J gene TRBJ1-2, with D unclear. The CDR3 extends over 13 amino acids. Germline V gene sequence: CDR1 MDHEN, CDR2 SYDVKM. Trimming shortened V by 7 bases and J by 6 bases, and 15 bases separated the two germline ends. Written as DNA, the CDR3 is TGTGCCAGCACCCCCCTGGACTCCAATGGCTACACCTTC. Its protein is CASTPLDSNGYTF.

The rearrangement links TRBV20-1 to TRBJ1-2, with no clear D. The CDR3 loop spans 16 amino acids. CDR1 is DFQATT and CDR2 is SNEGSKA in the germline V gene (reference sequence). The ends were cut back, 6 bases at V and 4 bases at J, with 24 bases in the middle. The CDR3 bases are TGCAGTGCCAAAATCCCACAAGGATGGAGGCTCTATGGCTACACCTTC. Protein product: CSAKIPQGWRLYGYTF.

This rearrangement joins TRBV6-5 to TRBJ1-2, with D perhaps matching TRBD1 (5 bases). CDR1 and CDR2 from the germline V gene are MNHEY and SVGAGI. V gave up 4 bases and J gave up 4 bases, with 10 bases separating them. There are 13 residues in the CDR3. CDR3 protein: CASSWGEGYGYTF. In DNA, the CDR3 is TGTGCCAGCAGTTGGGGCGAGGGCTATGGCTACACCTTC.

This chain links TRBV18 with TRBJ2-1; D perhaps matches TRBD2 (6 bases). The length of the CDR3 is 16 residues. Trimming shortened V by 2 bases and J by 4 bases, and 15 bases separated the two germline ends. The germline V gene encodes CDR1 KGHSH and CDR2 LQKENI. CDR3 sequence: CASSPIYGSMYNEQFF. CDR3 in DNA: TGTGCCAGCTCACCAATCTACGGGAGCATGTACAATGAGCAGTTCTTC.

This clonotype was counted only a few times. J is TRBJ1-1 and V is TRBV28; D is unclear. Germline CDR1 MDHEN, CDR2 SYDVKM. The CDR3 has 14 amino acids. CDR3 sequence (DNA): TGTGCAATAGCAGGCAGTTCTGTGTTGGGTGAAGCTTTCTTT. Its translation is CAIAGSSVLGEAFF.

The chain carries TRBV19 and TRBJ2-1; 9 bases map to TRBD2. Germline values: CDR1 LNHDA, CDR2 SQIVND (reference sequence). The CDR3 is 16 residues long. After removal of 0 bases from V and 10 bases from J, the junction contained 10 bases not matched to a gene. The chain's CDR3 is CASSIDSGGRAWEQFF. As DNA, the CDR3 is TGTGCCAGTAGTATAGACTCAGGCGGGAGGGCCTGGGAGCAGTTCTTC.

This clonotype was detected a few times. V and J are TRBV27 and TRBJ1-1; D gene uncertain. Germline CDR1 is MNHEY and CDR2 is SMNVEV (reference sequence). The length of the CDR3 is 13 residues. Trimming cost V 3 bases and J 3 bases, with 8 bases left between them. CDR3 region: CASSFGYDTEAFF. CDR3 DNA sequence: TGTGCCAGCAGTTTTGGATATGACACTGAAGCTTTCTTT.

The table lists this clonotype with many counts. Written as DNA, the CDR3 is TGTGCCAGCAGCTTGTACCAAGCGAACACTGAAGCTTTCTTT. Amino acids: CASSLYQANTEAFF. The chain uses TRBV7-2 and TRBJ1-1; D unresolved. CDR3 size: 14 residues. V was trimmed by 3 bases and J by 1 base, leaving 9 bases between them. The germline gives CDR1 SGHTA, CDR2 FQGNSA.

The sample holds a few counts of this clonotype. The V gene is TRBV12-3 or TRBV12-4, the J gene TRBJ2-5, with a weak D call TRBD1 (6 bases). The V and J ends lost 5 bases and 3 bases respectively, with 16 bases between them. This CDR3 contains 15 residues. DNA for the CDR3: TGTGCCAGCAGTGCCCTACAGGGAGTTGAAGAGACCCAGTACTTC. The encoded protein is CASSALQGVEETQYF.

The rearrangement links TRBV29-1 to TRBJ1-5, with D perhaps TRBD1 (6 bases). V lost 4 bases, J lost 4 bases, and 11 bases lay in between. Germline V CDR1 and CDR2: SQVTM, ANQGSEA. CDR3 length: 13 residues. CDR3 protein: CSVGGGRNQPQHF. CDR3 DNA sequence: TGCAGCGTTGGAGGGGGAAGGAATCAGCCCCAGCATTTT.

J is TRBJ1-1 and V is TRBV12-3 or TRBV12-4; D unclear. The CDR3 sequence is 15 residues long. V was shortened by 6 bases and J by 0 bases, with 14 bases between the two germline ends. The CDR3 sequence is CASRLAQTLNTEAFF. The DNA of the CDR3 is TGTGCCAGCAGACTTGCCCAGACGCTGAACACTGAAGCTTTCTTT.

This clonotype has more than one count but fewer than ten. V is TRBV7-2 and J is TRBJ2-3; tentatively, D is TRBD1 or TRBD2 (6 bases each). Germline CDR1 and CDR2: SGHTA and FQGNSA. The length of the CDR3 is 15 residues. Between the trimmed V and J ends, which lost 2 bases and 6 bases, there was a span of 15 bases. Here the CDR3 DNA reads TGTGCCAGCAGCTTAAGGGGGGCGGGAAGGGATACGCAGTATTTT. Protein sequence: CASSLRGAGRDTQYF.

The CDR3 loop is CASSQSAYEQYF. DNA for the CDR3: TGTGCCAGCAGCCAATCGGCGTACGAGCAGTACTTC. J is TRBJ2-7 and V is TRBV14; unclear D gene. V dropped 2 bases and J dropped 4 bases, with 6 bases sitting between them. The CDR3 contains 12 residues. Germline V gives CDR1 SGHDN, CDR2 FVKESK.

This chain connects TRBV7-9 to TRBJ1-1, with TRBD1 matching over 7 bases. Germline CDR1 and CDR2: SEHNR and FQNEAQ (reference sequence). The length of the CDR3 is 16 residues. After removal of 4 bases from V and 5 bases from J, the junction contained 13 bases not matched to a gene. Here the CDR3 reads CASSWVPGPGGTEAFF. The CDR3 coding sequence is TGTGCCAGCAGCTGGGTACCGGGCCCAGGGGGGACTGAAGCTTTCTTT.